This entry features one T cell receptor (beta chain) sequence. The data were taken from a study of blood T cell repertoires in COVID-19. Study information: There were acute and convalescent COVID-19 samples, and they came from the United States, Italy and Spain. Sample material is recorded as cDNA or gDNA derived from T cells, B-cell-depleted T cells, or PBMCs.

The V gene's germline CDR1 is KGHDR and CDR2 SFDVKD. The CDR3 is 15 amino acids. V gave up 0 bases and J gave up 0 bases, with 6 bases separating them. Per the authors' pipeline: Amplification from reference gene primers served as the basis for estimated nucleated cell counts. The assay was immunoSEQ multiplex PCR, and TCRdb's table has in-frame clones only and misses some. D and trimming were read from the DNA, whereas the V and J calls and clone size are those reported in that table. Found here are approximately 300,000 clones, approximately 88% of them singletons; the top ten hold approximately 4%.

What was sequenced was peripheral blood. The TCR sequence derives from a woman between 45 and 65 years old with active or convalescent COVID-19. The V gene is TRBV24-1, the J gene TRBJ2-3; no clear D gene. The CDR3 protein is CATSDLPASTDTQYF. CDR3 coding DNA: TGTGCCACCAGTGATTTGCCAGCGAGCACAGATACGCAGTATTTT.